Below, 15 T cell receptor beta chains from the same sample are listed, as sequenced in a study of PD-L1 blockade in urothelial cancer. Time point indicated: pretreatment peripheral blood. Produced via immunoSEQ multiplex PCR; TCRdb's table is partial and in-frame only. The sample carries some 45,000 clones, about 88% recorded once. The source was PBMCs, collected around atezolizumab (anti-PD-L1) treatment. Receptors were obtained from a donor aged 40 or over with urothelial cancer.

In its sample, this clone was seen once. V is TRBV7-2 and J is TRBJ2-3; 9 bases align to TRBD2. Germline values: CDR1 SGHTA, CDR2 FQGNSA. This CDR3 has 13 amino acids. V dropped 4 bases and J dropped 6; count of bases not matched to a gene: 2. CDR3 DNA sequence: TGTGCCAGCAGCTATGCGGGAGGGGATACGCAGTATTTT. Its translation: CASSYAGGDTQYF.

The chain links TRBV19 to TRBJ1-5; the match to TRBD1 covers 8 bases. The V segment lost 3 bases and the J segment 1 base; nucleotides outside the gene matches: 2. CDR3 length: 15 residues. Germline-derived CDR1 and CDR2 are LNHDA and SQIVND (reference sequence). The CDR3 reads CASSMQGASNQPQHF. In DNA form, the CDR3 reads TGTGCCAGTAGTATGCAGGGGGCGAGCAATCAGCCCCAGCATTTT.

The chain combines TRBV7-8 with TRBJ1-5, with a weak D call TRBD1 (6 bases). The CDR3 extends over 14 amino acids. Deletions cut 1 base from V and 7 bases from J, with 11 bases between. The germline CDR1 and CDR2 sequences are SGHVS and FQNEAQ. The CDR3 protein is CASSLVPQGQPQHF. The CDR3, as DNA: TGTGCCAGCAGCTTAGTTCCACAGGGCCAGCCCCAGCATTTT.

This rearrangement joins TRBV19 to TRBJ1-1, with D perhaps matching TRBD1 (6 bases). Germline assignment: CDR1 LNHDA and CDR2 SQIVND (reference sequence). The CDR3 totals 15 residues. V shed 6 bases and J shed 2 bases, with 16 bases lying between them. The CDR3 loop is CASRVFSGANTEAFF. CDR3 nucleotide sequence: TGTGCCAGTAGGGTTTTCTCAGGGGCAAACACTGAAGCTTTCTTT. The complete variable domain, with remaining parts taken from reference TRBV19 and TRBJ1-1, reads DGGITQSPKYLFRKEGQNVTLSCEQNLNHDAMYWYRQDPGQGLRLIYYSQIVNDFQKGDIAEGYSVSREKKESFPLTVTSAQKNPTAFYLCASRVFSGANTEAFFGQGTRLTVV.

In DNA, the CDR3 is TGTGCCAGCAGTCCCCGGCAGGTTGAAAAACTGTTTTTT. Translated, it gives CASSPRQVEKLFF. The gene calls are TRBV6-5 and TRBJ1-4; D unresolved. The CDR3 loop spans 13 amino acids. CDR1 is MNHEY, CDR2 SVGAGI, per germline. Trimming pared 5 bases from V and 7 bases from J, leaving 11 bases between.

The chain combines TRBV4-3 with TRBJ1-2; weak D call: TRBD1 (5 bases). This CDR3 is 14 amino acids long. Trimming removed 5 bases at V and 2 bases at J, with 12 bases between. Germline V gene sequence: CDR1 LGHNA, CDR2 YSLEER. As DNA, the CDR3 is TGCGCCAGCAGCTCCCAGGGAATCAACTATGGCTACACCTTC. Encoded protein: CASSSQGINYGYTF.

V is TRBV29-1 and J is TRBJ2-3; TRBD2 matches at 14 bases. The CDR3 is 16 residues long. Per germline, CDR1 SQVTM and CDR2 ANQGSEA. The V gene end was trimmed by 3 bases and the J gene end by 3 bases; junction bases not matched to a gene: 5. The chain's CDR3 is CSVDGGLAGATDTQYF. Here the CDR3 DNA reads TGCAGCGTTGACGGGGGACTAGCGGGAGCGACAGATACGCAGTATTTT.

This clone was observed once. The chain is built from TRBV7-9 and TRBJ2-7, with 9 bases lining up with TRBD1. The CDR3 totals 15 residues. V lost 5 bases, J lost 4 bases, and 9 bases stayed unmatched. Germline V gene data show CDR1 as SEHNR and CDR2 as FQNEAQ (reference sequence). The CDR3 reads CASSPGQGLQYEQYF. CDR3 nucleotide sequence: TGTGCCAGCAGCCCCGGACAGGGGCTACAGTACGAGCAGTACTTC.

J is TRBJ2-7 and V is TRBV21-1; the table's TRBD2 call for D was not verified on the DNA. TRBV21-1 is a listed pseudogene. This CDR3 has 14 amino acids. CDR3 in DNA: TGTGCCAGCAGCAACCGACTAGCGGGTCACGAGCAGTACTTC. This sequence encodes CASSNRLAGHEQYF.

Comment on this clone: Germline is not matched at one junction end, which may reflect a read error. The CDR3 is CASSGQGPNRPQHF. CDR3 DNA sequence: TGTGCCAGCAGCGGACAGGGGCCAAATCGGCCCCAGCATTTT. The V call is TRBV7-2, the J call TRBJ1-5; 9 nucleotides line up with TRBD1. This CDR3 region has 14 residues. From germline, CDR1 is SGHTA and CDR2 FQGNSA.

J is TRBJ2-1 and V is TRBV10-1; 14 nucleotides match TRBD2. The CDR3 is 14 amino acids. Per the germline V gene, CDR1 is WNHNN and CDR2 is SYGVQD (reference sequence). V lost 6 bases and J lost 10; bases outside the gene matches: 5. CDR3 protein: CASRGTSGSWEQFF. The DNA for the CDR3 is TGCGCCAGCAGGGGGACTAGCGGGAGTTGGGAGCAGTTCTTC.

This clone was counted a single time. J is TRBJ2-2 and V is TRBV11-1, with TRBD2 matching 14 bases. J gave up 7 bases and V 5 bases, and 6 bases lay outside the gene matches. This CDR3 spans 16 amino acids. The germline gives CDR1 SGHAT, CDR2 FQDESV (reference sequence). This CDR3 reads CASSPWTSGRSGELFF. DNA for the CDR3: TGTGCCAGCAGCCCATGGACTAGCGGGAGGAGCGGGGAGCTGTTTTTT.

The chain is built from TRBV6-5 and TRBJ2-5, with a tentative D call TRBD2 (6 bases). Trimming took off 6 bases at V and 5 bases at J, with 16 bases between the two ends. Germline V CDR1 and CDR2: MNHEY, SVGAGI. The CDR3 is 14 amino acids. The CDR3 loop is CASRAGGGGETQYF. The CDR3 DNA follows: TGTGCCAGCAGGGCCGGGGGAGGAGGGGAGACCCAGTACTTC.

The chain is built from TRBV29-1 and TRBJ1-2, with D uncertain. This CDR3 is 12 amino acids long. Germline V gives CDR1 SQVTM, CDR2 ANQGSEA. V lost 3 bases, J lost 6 bases, and 11 bases lay in between. The CDR3 here is CSVEGRPHGYTF. In nucleotides, the CDR3 is TGCAGCGTTGAGGGCCGGCCCCATGGCTACACCTTC.

This rearrangement joins TRBV14 to TRBJ2-7, with D possibly matching TRBD1 (6 bases). Trimming took 4 bases from V and 4 from J, leaving 14 bases between them. Per germline, CDR1 SGHDN and CDR2 FVKESK. This CDR3 spans 14 amino acids. The CDR3 spells CASSPGRGPYEQYF. DNA of the CDR3: TGTGCCAGCAGCCCCGGCAGGGGACCGTACGAGCAGTACTTC.